This T cell receptor (beta chain) was found in a study of T cell responses to AZD1222 COVID-19 vaccine. General study points: A mostly white British donor set with more females was recruited, and clonal diversity was possibly underestimated. The breadth and depth of Spike-specific TCRs increased once two AZD1222 doses had been given. At baseline, just a handful of AZD1222 recipients tested seropositive.

Generated by immunoSEQ multiplex PCR, the TCRdb table keeps only in-frame clones and is missing some. Here the sample spans 150,000 or so clones, roughly 90% being singletons. A remark on this clone: Its antigen is currently unknown.

The V segment lost 1 base and the J segment 4 bases; nucleotides outside the gene matches: 8. This CDR3 is built from 16 residues. Looked up from germline, CDR1 is LGHDT and CDR2 is YNNKEL (reference sequence). The sequencing here drew on peripheral blood, taken 28 days after the second AZD1222 dose. The chain carries TRBV3-1 (or the pseudogene TRBV3-2) and TRBJ2-5; the match to TRBD2 covers 8 bases. This TCR came from an adult who received the AZD1222 COVID-19 vaccine. The CDR3 DNA sequence: TGTGCCAGCAGCCAAGCGATGGCGCTAGCGGGAGAGACCCAGTACTTC. Amino acids: CASSQAMALAGETQYF.